The source of this T cell receptor beta chain is a study of T cell repertoires in cytomegalovirus infection. The wider study: From public TCR beta signatures came an indication of both CMV infection and matching HLA type.

Trimming left V 2 bases short and J 6 bases short, with 11 bases between. This CDR3 region has 13 residues. Germline V gene sequence: CDR1 MGHRA, CDR2 YSYEKL. TCRdb analysed the reads with MiXCR anew, one entry per CDR3 protein. The data hold about 490,000 distinct CDR3 sequences, with about 15% observed a single time. General study points: The response measured ex vivo was dominated by TCR beta clonotypes (HLA-C-restricted and CMV-specific).

This clonotype has only one observation. Its antigen is unknown. Sequencing was performed on CD8+ T cells from PBMCs. The receptor comes from a human donor in good health (CMV status not recorded). Some clones in this sample may be carry-over from other donors' samples. The rearrangement uses TRBV4-1 and TRBJ2-7, with D perhaps matching TRBD1 (6 bases). CDR3 sequence reads: CASSQPGEAEQYF. The DNA for the CDR3 is TGCGCCAGCAGCCAACCAGGGGAAGCCGAGCAGTACTTC.